The 6 T cell receptor beta chains below come from one sample, sequenced in a study of blood T cell repertoires in COVID-19. Only in-frame clones appear in the TCRdb table, and some are missing; sequencing was by immunoSEQ multiplex PCR. Among approximately 89,000 clones listed, approximately 80% were seen once. What was sequenced was peripheral blood. The source of these receptors is a man aged 65 to 85 with COVID-19, enrolled during active disease.

Judged by abundance, this clone is medium-sized. The chain combines TRBV4-3 with TRBJ1-2, with D possibly matching TRBD1 (5 bases). The CDR3 is 16 amino acids. The germline V gene has CDR1 LGHNA and CDR2 YSLEER. V lost 0 bases and J 6 bases, leaving 17 bases between the germline ends. DNA of the CDR3: TGCGCCAGCAGCCAAGATTTGGCAGGAAAAGGGGATGGCTACACCTTC. This sequence encodes CASSQDLAGKGDGYTF.

CDR3 sequence reads: CASSSQGKQPQHF. CDR3 DNA sequence: TGTGCCAGCAGCTCCCAGGGTAAGCAGCCCCAGCATTTT. The V gene is TRBV7-9, the J gene TRBJ1-5, with a possible D match to TRBD1 (5 bases). Germline assignment: CDR1 SEHNR and CDR2 FQNEAQ (reference sequence). The length of the CDR3 is 13 residues. Trimming took off 4 bases at V and 7 bases at J, with 11 bases between the two ends.

In this sample, this clone turned up once. The chain uses TRBV5-1 and TRBJ1-1, with 8 nucleotides matching TRBD1. CDR1 and CDR2 from the germline V gene are SGHRS and YFSETQ. The CDR3 spans 13 residues. The J segment lost 12 bases and the V segment lost 3 bases, leaving 10 bases of the junction unmatched. CDR3 region: CASSSDGQGWSFF. CDR3 DNA sequence: TGCGCCAGCAGCTCAGATGGACAGGGTTGGTCTTTCTTT.

V usage is TRBV7-2 and J usage is TRBJ2-2; 8 bases map to TRBD2. From germline, CDR1 is SGHTA and CDR2 FQGNSA. There are 16 residues in the CDR3. V lost 4 bases, J lost 4 bases, and 8 bases stayed unmatched. CDR3 sequence (DNA): TGTGCCAGCAGCTCCCAGCGGGGGAGGGGCACCGGGGAGCTGTTTTTT. Encoded protein: CASSSQRGRGTGELFF.

V usage is TRBV28 and J usage is TRBJ1-5; tentative D call: TRBD1 (5 bases). The CDR3 has 13 residues. Per the germline V gene, CDR1 is MDHEN and CDR2 is SYDVKM. V was pared by 2 bases and J by 5 bases, with 7 bases between. The CDR3 is CASSLRGDQPQHF. DNA of the CDR3: TGTGCCAGCAGTTTACGGGGGGATCAGCCCCAGCATTTT.

This chain links TRBV4-1 with TRBJ1-6; weak D call: TRBD1 (6 bases). The germline CDR1 and CDR2 sequences are MGHRA and YSYEKL. Deletions cut 4 bases from V and 4 bases from J, with 14 bases between. The CDR3 covers 16 residues. The chain's CDR3 is CASSLGGGRYNSPLHF. The DNA for the CDR3 is TGCGCCAGCAGCCTCGGGGGGGGGCGGTATAATTCACCCCTCCACTTT.